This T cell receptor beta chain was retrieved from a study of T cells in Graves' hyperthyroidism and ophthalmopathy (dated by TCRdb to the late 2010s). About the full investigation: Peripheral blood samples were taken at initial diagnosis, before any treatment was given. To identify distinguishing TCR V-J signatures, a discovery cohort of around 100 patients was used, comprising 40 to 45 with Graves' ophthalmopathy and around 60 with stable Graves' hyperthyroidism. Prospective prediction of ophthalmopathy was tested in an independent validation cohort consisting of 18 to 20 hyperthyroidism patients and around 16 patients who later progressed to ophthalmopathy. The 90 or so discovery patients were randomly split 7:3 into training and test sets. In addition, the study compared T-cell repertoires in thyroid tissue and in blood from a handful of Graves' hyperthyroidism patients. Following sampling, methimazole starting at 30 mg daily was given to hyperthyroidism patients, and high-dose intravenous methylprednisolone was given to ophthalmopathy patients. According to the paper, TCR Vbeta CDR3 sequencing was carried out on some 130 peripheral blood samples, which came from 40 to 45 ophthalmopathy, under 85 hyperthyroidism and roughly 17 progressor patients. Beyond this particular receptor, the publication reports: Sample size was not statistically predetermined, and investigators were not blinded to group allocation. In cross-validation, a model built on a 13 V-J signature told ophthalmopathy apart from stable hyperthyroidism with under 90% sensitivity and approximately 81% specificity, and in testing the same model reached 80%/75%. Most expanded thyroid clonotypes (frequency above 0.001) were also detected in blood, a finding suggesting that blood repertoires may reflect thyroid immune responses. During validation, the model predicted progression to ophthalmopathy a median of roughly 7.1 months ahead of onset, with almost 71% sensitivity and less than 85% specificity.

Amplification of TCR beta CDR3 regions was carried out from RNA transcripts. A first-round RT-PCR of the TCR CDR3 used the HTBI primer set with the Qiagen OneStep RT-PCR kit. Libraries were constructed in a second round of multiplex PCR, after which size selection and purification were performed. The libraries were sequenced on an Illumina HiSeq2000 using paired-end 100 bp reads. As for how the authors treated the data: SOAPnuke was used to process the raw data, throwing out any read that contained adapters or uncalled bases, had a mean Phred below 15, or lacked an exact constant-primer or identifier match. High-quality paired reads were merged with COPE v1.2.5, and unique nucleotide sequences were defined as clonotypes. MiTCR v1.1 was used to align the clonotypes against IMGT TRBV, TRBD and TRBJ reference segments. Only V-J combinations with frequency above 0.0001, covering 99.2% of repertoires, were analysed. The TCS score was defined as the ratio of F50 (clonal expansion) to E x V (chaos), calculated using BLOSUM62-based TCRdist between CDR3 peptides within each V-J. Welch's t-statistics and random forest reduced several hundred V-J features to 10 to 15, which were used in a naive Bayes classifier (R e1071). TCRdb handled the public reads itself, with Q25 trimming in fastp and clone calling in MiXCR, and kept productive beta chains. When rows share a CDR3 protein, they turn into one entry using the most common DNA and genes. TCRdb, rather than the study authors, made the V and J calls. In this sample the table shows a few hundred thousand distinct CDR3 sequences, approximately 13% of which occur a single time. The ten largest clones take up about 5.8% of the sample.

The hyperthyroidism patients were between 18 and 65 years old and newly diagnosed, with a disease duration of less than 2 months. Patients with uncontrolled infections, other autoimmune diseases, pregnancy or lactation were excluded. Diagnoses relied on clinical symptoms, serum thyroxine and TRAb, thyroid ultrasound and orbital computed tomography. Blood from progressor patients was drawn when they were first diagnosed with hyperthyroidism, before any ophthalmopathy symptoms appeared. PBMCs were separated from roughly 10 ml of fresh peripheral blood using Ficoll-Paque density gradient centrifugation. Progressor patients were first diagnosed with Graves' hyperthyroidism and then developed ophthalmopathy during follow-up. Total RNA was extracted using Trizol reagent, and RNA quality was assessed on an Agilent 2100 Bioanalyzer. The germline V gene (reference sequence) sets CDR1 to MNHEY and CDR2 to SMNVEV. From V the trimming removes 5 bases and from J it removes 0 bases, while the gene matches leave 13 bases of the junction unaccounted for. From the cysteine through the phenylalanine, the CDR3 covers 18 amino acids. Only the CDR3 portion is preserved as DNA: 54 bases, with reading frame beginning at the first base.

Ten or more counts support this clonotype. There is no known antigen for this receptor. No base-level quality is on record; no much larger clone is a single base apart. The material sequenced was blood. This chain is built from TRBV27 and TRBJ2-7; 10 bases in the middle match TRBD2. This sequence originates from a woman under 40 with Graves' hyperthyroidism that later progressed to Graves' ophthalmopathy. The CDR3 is CASSITGTSDHFSYEQYF. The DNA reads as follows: TGTGCCAGCAGTATAACCGGGACTAGCGACCACTTCTCCTACGAGCAGTACTTC.